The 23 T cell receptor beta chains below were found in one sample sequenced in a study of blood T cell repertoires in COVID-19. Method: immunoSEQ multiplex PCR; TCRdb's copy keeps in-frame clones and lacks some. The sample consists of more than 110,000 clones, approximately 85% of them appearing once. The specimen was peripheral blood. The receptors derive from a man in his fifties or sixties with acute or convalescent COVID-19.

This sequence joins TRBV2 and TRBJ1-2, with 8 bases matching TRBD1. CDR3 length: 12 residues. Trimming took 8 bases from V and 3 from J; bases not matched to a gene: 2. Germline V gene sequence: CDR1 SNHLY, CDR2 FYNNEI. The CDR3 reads CASGDRYYGYTF. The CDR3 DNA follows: TGTGCCAGCGGGGACAGGTACTATGGCTACACCTTC.

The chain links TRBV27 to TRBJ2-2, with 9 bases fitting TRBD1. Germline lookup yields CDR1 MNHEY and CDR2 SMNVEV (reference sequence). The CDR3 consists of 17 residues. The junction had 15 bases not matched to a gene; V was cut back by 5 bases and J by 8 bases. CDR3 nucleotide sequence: TGTGCCAGCAGTCCGGGACAGGGCGTGTTGGGATCAGGGGAGCTGTTTTTT. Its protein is CASSPGQGVLGSGELFF.

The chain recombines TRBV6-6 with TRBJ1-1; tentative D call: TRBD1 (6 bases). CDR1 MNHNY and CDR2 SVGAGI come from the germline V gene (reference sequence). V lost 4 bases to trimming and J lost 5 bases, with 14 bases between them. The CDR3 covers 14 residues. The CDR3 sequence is CASSSQGGWTEAFF. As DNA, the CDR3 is TGTGCCAGCAGTTCACAGGGAGGGTGGACTGAAGCTTTCTTT.

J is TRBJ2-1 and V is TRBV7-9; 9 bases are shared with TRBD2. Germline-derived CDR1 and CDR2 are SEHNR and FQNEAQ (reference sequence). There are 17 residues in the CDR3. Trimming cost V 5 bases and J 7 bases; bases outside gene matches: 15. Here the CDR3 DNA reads TGTGCCAGCAGCGCCAGAGACCTAGCGGGACTGGGTAATGAGCAGTTCTTC. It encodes CASSARDLAGLGNEQFF.

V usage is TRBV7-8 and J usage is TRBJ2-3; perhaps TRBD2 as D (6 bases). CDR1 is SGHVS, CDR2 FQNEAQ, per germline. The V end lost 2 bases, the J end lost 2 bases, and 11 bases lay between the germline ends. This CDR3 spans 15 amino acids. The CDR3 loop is CASSLRGGITDTQYF. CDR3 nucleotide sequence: TGTGCCAGCAGCTTAAGAGGCGGGATCACAGATACGCAGTATTTT.

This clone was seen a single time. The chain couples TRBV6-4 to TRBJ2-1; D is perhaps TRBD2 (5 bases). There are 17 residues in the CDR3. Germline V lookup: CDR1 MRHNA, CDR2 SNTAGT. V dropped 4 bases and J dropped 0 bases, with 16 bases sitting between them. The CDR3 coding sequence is TGTGCCAGCAGTGCGGGCTTCGGTGGGAGCTCCTACAATGAGCAGTTCTTC. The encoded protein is CASSAGFGGSSYNEQFF.

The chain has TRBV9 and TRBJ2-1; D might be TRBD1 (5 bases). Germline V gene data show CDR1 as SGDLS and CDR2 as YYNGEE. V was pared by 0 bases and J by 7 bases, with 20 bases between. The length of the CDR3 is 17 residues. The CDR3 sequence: CASSVVGAREGWNEQFF. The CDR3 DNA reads TGTGCCAGCAGCGTAGTAGGGGCCCGAGAAGGGTGGAATGAGCAGTTCTTC.

The CDR3 DNA reads TGTGCCAGTAGTATCGCTAGCGGGGGGGCAACAGATACGCAGTATTTT. Its translation is CASSIASGGATDTQYF. The V call is TRBV19, the J call TRBJ2-3; 12 bases are shared with TRBD2. The CDR3 is made up of 16 amino acids. Germline CDR1 LNHDA, CDR2 SQIVND (reference sequence). Trimming took 3 bases from V and 3 from J; bases not matched to a gene: 4.

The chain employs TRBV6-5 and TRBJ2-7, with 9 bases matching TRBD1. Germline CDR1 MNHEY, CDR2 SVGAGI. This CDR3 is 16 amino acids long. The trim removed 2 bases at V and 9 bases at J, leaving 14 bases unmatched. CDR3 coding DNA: TGTGCCAGCAGTTACAGCCTGGGACAGGGAATTAATTTGCAGTACTTC. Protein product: CASSYSLGQGINLQYF.

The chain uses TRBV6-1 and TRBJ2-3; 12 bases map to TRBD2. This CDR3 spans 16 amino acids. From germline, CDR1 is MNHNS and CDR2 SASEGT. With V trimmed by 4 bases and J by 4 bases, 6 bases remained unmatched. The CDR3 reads CASSVLAGGPADTQYF. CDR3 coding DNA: TGTGCCAGCAGTGTTCTAGCGGGAGGGCCCGCAGATACGCAGTATTTT.

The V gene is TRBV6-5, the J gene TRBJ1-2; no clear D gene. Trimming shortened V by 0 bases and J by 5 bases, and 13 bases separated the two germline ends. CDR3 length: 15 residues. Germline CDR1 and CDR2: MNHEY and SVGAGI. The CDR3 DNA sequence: TGTGCCAGCAGTTACTCGCCCGGGAGCGGGTATGGCTACACCTTC. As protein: CASSYSPGSGYGYTF.

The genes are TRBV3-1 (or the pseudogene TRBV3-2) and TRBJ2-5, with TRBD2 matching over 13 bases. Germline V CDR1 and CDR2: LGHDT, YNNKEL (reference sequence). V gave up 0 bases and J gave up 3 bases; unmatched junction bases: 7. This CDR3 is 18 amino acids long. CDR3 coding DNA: TGTGCCAGCAGCCAAGATATACGACTAGCGGGGGGCAAAGAGACCCAGTACTTC. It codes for CASSQDIRLAGGKETQYF.

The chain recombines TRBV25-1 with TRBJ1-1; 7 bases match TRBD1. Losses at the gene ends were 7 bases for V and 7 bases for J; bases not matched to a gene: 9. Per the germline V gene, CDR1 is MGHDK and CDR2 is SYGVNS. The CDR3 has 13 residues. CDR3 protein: CASTQGTEGEAFF. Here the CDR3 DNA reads TGTGCCAGCACTCAAGGGACAGAGGGTGAAGCTTTCTTT.

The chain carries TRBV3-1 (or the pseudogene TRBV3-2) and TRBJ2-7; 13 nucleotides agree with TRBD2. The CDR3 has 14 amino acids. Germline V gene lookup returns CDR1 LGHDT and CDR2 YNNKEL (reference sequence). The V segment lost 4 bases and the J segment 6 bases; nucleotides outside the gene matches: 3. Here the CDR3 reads CASSPRTSGSEQYF. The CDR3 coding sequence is TGTGCCAGCAGCCCCCGGACTAGCGGGAGCGAGCAGTACTTC.

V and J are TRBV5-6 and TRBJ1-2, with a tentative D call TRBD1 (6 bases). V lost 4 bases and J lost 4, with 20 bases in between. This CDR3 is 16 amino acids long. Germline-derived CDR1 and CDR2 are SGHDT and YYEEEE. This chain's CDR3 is CASSVETFNRAYGYTF. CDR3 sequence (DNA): TGTGCCAGCAGCGTAGAAACCTTTAACAGGGCCTATGGCTACACCTTC.

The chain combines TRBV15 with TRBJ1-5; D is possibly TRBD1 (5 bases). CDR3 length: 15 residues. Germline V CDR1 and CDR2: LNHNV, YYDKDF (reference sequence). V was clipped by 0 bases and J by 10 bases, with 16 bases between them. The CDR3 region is CATSRDRRGGDPQHF. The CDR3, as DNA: TGTGCCACCAGCAGAGATCGGAGGGGAGGAGATCCCCAGCATTTT. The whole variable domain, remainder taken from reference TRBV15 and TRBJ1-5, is DAMVIQNPRYQVTQFGKPVTLSCSQTLNHNVMYWYQQKSSQAPKLLFHYYDKDFNNEADTPDNFQSRRPNTSFCFLDIRSPGLGDTAMYLCATSRDRRGGDPQHFGDGTRLSIL.

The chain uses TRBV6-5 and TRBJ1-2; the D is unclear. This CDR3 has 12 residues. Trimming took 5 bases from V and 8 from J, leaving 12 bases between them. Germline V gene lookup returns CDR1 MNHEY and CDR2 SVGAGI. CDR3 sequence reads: CASSPNLRGYTF. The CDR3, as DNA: TGTGCCAGCAGTCCGAACCTCAGAGGCTACACCTTC.

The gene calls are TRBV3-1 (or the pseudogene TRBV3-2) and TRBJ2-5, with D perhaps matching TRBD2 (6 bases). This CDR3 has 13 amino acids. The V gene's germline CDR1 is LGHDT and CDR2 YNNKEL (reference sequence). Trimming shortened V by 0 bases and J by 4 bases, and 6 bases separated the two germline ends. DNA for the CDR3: TGTGCCAGCAGCCAAGACGGGGGAGAGACCCAGTACTTC. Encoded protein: CASSQDGGETQYF.

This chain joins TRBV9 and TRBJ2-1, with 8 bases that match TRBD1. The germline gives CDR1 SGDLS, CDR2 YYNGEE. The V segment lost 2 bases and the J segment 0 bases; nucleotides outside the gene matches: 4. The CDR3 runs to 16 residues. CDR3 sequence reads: CASSVQTGDSYNEQFF. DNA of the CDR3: TGTGCCAGCAGCGTCCAGACAGGGGACTCCTACAATGAGCAGTTCTTC. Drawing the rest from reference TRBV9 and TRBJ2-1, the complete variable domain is DSGVTQTPKHLITATGQRVTLRCSPRSGDLSVYWYQQSLDQGLQFLIQYYNGEERAKGNILERFSAQQFPDLHSELNLSSLELGDSALYFCASSVQTGDSYNEQFFGPGTRLTVL.

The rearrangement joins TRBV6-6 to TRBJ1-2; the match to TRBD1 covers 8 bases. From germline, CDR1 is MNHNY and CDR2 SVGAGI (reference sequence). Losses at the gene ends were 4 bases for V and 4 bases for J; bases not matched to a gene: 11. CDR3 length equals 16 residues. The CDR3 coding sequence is TGTGCCAGCAGTTTCCCCGGGACAGGCCCACGCTATGGCTACACCTTC. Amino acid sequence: CASSFPGTGPRYGYTF.

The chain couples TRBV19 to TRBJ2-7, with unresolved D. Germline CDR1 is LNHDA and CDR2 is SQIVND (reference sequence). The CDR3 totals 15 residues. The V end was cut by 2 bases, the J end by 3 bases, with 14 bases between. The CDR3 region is CASSITLQRVYEQYF. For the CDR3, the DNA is TGTGCCAGTAGTATAACCTTACAGAGAGTCTACGAGCAGTACTTC.

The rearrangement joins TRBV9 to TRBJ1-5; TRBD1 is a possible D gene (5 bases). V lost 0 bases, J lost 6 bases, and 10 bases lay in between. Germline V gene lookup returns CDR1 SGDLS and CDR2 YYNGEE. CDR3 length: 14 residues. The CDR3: CASSVDGARQPQHF. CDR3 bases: TGTGCCAGCAGCGTAGATGGGGCCCGTCAGCCCCAGCATTTT.

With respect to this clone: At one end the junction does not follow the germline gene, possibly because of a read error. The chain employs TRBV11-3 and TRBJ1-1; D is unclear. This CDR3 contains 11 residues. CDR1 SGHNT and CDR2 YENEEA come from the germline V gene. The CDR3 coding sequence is TGTGCCAGCAGTTTAGCTCGTGAAGCTTTCTTT. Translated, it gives CASSLAREAFF.